This T cell receptor (beta chain) was identified in a study of blood T cell repertoires in COVID-19. Study as a whole: The cDNA or gDNA used as material had been derived from T cells, B-cell-depleted T cells, or PBMCs.

Cohort assignment relied on participant-reported clinical history. Study processing details: The assay estimated nucleated cells by amplifying reference gene primers. Here immunoSEQ multiplex PCR was the method, and the copy in TCRdb shows in-frame clones only, minus some. That table is the source of V, J and clone size, and D and trimming were worked out from the DNA. The profile shows around 300,000 clones, roughly 90% of them singletons. Germline V CDR1 and CDR2: KGHSH, LQKENI. The CDR3 contains 13 residues. The V and J ends lost 11 bases and 0 bases, in that order; junction bases with no gene match: 1.

The sequenced sample consisted of PBMCs or T cells enriched from blood (not recorded which). This rearrangement joins TRBV18 to TRBJ2-3, with 11 bases fitting TRBD2. The sequence came from a woman aged 18 to 35 with acute COVID-19. The CDR3 DNA reads as TGTGCCGGGACTAGCGGCAGCACAGATACGCAGTATTTT. This translates into CAGTSGSTDTQYF.